The TCR beta chain under discussion was sequenced for a study of blood T cell repertoires in COVID-19. In the study overall: Samples representing acute and convalescent COVID-19 were sourced from the United States, Italy and Spain.

V gave up 0 bases and J gave up 3 bases; unmatched junction bases: 3. This CDR3 region has 16 residues. Per germline, CDR1 SGDLS and CDR2 YYNGEE. Authors' methods: How many nucleated cells were present was estimated from reference gene primer amplification. Repertoires were generated with immunoSEQ multiplex PCR, while TCRdb's copy carries only in-frame clones and drops some. That table furnishes V, J and clone size, whereas the DNA furnished D and trimming. The table has approximately 160,000 clones, roughly 90% seen once. This chain uses TRBV9 with TRBJ2-1; 10 bases are a match to TRBD2. The sample comprised peripheral blood. This TCR came from a man aged 45-65 years with acute or convalescent COVID-19. For the CDR3, the DNA is TGTGCCAGCAGCGTAGCTACTAGCGGGAACTACAATGAGCAGTTCTTC. Translating gives CASSVATSGNYNEQFF.